This T cell receptor (beta chain) emerged from a study of Ad26.COV2.S vaccination and SARS-CoV-2 variants. Specified treatment: approximately 18 received Ad26.COV2.S at low or high dose, single or two shots; five or six received placebo; per-sample allocation not given. Samples came from day 63 after the first vaccine or placebo injection. Assay used: immunoSEQ multiplex PCR; TCRdb lists only in-frame clones, some missing. The table has a few hundred thousand clones, 80% to 90% seen once. The specimen comprised peripheral blood, sampled in a trial of Ad26.COV2.S vaccine versus placebo. This TCR was recovered from a person between 18 and 65 years old who received the Ad26.COV2.S COVID-19 vaccine or a placebo.

CDR3 DNA: TGTGCCAGCAACAAAGACAGGGCCTACGAGCAGTACTTC. It translates to CASNKDRAYEQYF. V usage is TRBV13 and J usage is TRBJ2-7; 7 bases fit TRBD1. The junction had 5 bases not matched to a gene; V was cut back by 7 bases and J by 2 bases. There are 13 residues in the CDR3. Germline V gene data show CDR1 as PRHDT and CDR2 as FYEKMQ (reference sequence).